These T cell receptor beta chains were read from a single sample in a study of spatial heterogeneity in lung cancer. From the 5' RACE reads, TCRdb called clonotypes with MiXCR, one entry per CDR3 protein. The sample comprises 30,000 to 35,000 distinct CDR3 sequences, about 10% of which are singletons, and roughly 30% rests with the top ten. The sequences come from PBMCs, collected at follow-up. These receptors came from a female donor with early-stage non-small cell lung cancer. The CDR3 runs from the conserved cysteine through the conserved F or W. The order of the fields is V gene, J gene, CDR3 protein.

TRBV4-1	TRBJ2-3	CASSQDGERGVTDTQYF
TRBV3-1	TRBJ1-2	CASSSLSYGYTF
TRBV29-1	TRBJ1-1	CSVTIGGNTEAFF
TRBV10-3	TRBJ1-6	CAISESAESSYNSPLHF
TRBV7-9	TRBJ2-2	CASSPTRVGLAGNSNTGELFF
TRBV3-1	TRBJ2-3	CASRVGLAGTDTQYF
TRBV2	TRBJ2-7	CASSEAGNPYEQYF
TRBV2	TRBJ2-1	CAWDAGLEAFF
TRBV28	TRBJ2-3	CASSYPRGSGTDTQYF
TRBV15	TRBJ1-1	CATRAERHTEAFF
TRBV5-1	TRBJ2-1	CASSFDPGYNEQFF
TRBV3-1	TRBJ1-1	CASSQETGLNTEAFF
TRBV2	TRBJ2-1	CASSGAGTNEQFF
TRBV29-1	TRBJ2-3	CSVDRGLGDTQYF
TRBV2	TRBJ2-7	CASNRGGATYEQYF
TRBV29-1	TRBJ1-2	CSVETQGTYGYTF
TRBV20-1	TRBJ2-1	CSAMRGLGEQFF
TRBV12-3/TRBV12-4	TRBJ1-5	CASSFSGASNQPQHF
TRBV25-1	TRBJ2-7	CASSGGIDSSYEQYF
TRBV3-1	TRBJ1-1	CASSQRTGRSLAFF
TRBV7-2	TRBJ2-1	CASSAPGLAGGRDEQFF
TRBV29-1	TRBJ2-1	CSVARGNEQFF
TRBV27	TRBJ2-7	CVSRATGGTYEQYF
TRBV3-1	TRBJ1-2	CASSQADSYGYTF
TRBV5-1	TRBJ2-1	CASSVGTGSSLNNEQFF
TRBV5-4	TRBJ2-1	CASSLEQDPYNEQFF
TRBV11-2	TRBJ2-3	CASTQGLADTDTQYF
TRBV29-1	TRBJ1-1	CSVEGDRGNTEAFF
TRBV5-1	TRBJ2-6	CASSLTGGDGANVMTF
TRBV6-6	TRBJ2-6	CASAQGASGANVLTF
TRBV7-6	TRBJ2-5	CASTQVRVPSGTFQETQYF
TRBV5-5	TRBJ2-1	CASSLVLVSYNEQFF
TRBV14	TRBJ1-1	CASSQGFYTEAFF
TRBV29-1	TRBJ2-1	CSVTDYSYNEQFF
TRBV7-9	TRBJ2-5	CASSLVLGQETQYF
TRBV20-1	TRBJ1-1	CSALPGTEAFF
TRBV18	TRBJ1-4	CASSPTYITVNEKLFF
TRBV5-5	TRBJ1-2	CASSLEGASPYGYTF
TRBV5-3	TRBJ2-1	CARSEKDRLPNEQFF
TRBV28	TRBJ2-1	CASSQLWGGGEQFF
TRBV7-2	TRBJ2-7	CASSFHGSYEQYF
TRBV15	TRBJ2-5	CATSRPQGLQETQYF
TRBV12-3/TRBV12-4	TRBJ2-5	CASSSHPRGEWIQETQYF
TRBV4-3	TRBJ2-7	CASSQDWDRSYEQYF